Below, 26 T cell receptor beta chains from the same sample are listed, as sequenced in a study of CD8+CD57+ T cells in acquired aplastic anemia. TCR beta VDJ and CDR3 were profiled, and genomic DNA was the template. TCRdb itself ran the reads through MiXCR, one entry per CDR3 protein. Of a few hundred thousand distinct CDR3 sequences listed, 82% are singletons. It was patients with CD8+CD57+ cell expansion by flow cytometry who were chosen for sequencing. Input material: sorted CD4+, CD8+, or CD8+CD57+ T cells (not recorded which) from PBMCs. These receptors were obtained from a human donor with aplastic anemia.

On this clonotype itself: An end of the junction differs from the germline gene, which may be a read error. The CDR3 coding sequence is TGTGCCAGCAGCTATGCAGACGAAAGCGGCTACTCCTTT. This gives the protein CASSYADESGYSF. This chain links TRBV7-9 with TRBJ2-3; TRBD2 is a possible D gene (5 bases). Looked up from germline, CDR1 is SEHNR and CDR2 is FQNEAQ (reference sequence). This CDR3 contains 13 residues.

For the CDR3, the DNA is TGTGCCAGCAGCTTACCCCACGAGGCAAAAGAGACCCAGTACGAGCAGTACGTC. Its translation is CASSLPHEAKETQYEQYV. V usage is TRBV7-6 and J usage is TRBJ2-7; D remains unclear. The length of the CDR3 is 18 residues. V lost 2 bases, J lost 4 bases, and 24 bases lay in between. The germline V gene encodes CDR1 SGHVS and CDR2 FNYEAQ.

This clonotype was seen only a few times. This chain uses TRBV7-2 with TRBJ2-7; the match to TRBD1 covers 9 bases. The CDR3 length is 15 residues. Germline V gene data show CDR1 as SGHTA and CDR2 as FQGNSA. Trimming removed 2 bases from V and 4 bases from J; junction bases left unmatched: 6. CDR3 sequence: CASSLTGQGGYEQYF. The DNA for the CDR3 is TGTGCCAGCAGCTTAACGGGACAGGGTGGTTACGAGCAGTACTTC.

The rearrangement links TRBV7-8 to TRBJ1-1; D remains ambiguous. CDR1 is SGHVS and CDR2 is FQNEAQ in the germline V gene. Trimming shortened V by 0 bases and J by 13 bases, and 21 bases separated the two germline ends. The CDR3 contains 15 residues. The CDR3 nucleotides are TGTGCCAGCAGCTTAGCGGTAAGTCCCGATACGCAGTATTTCTTT. This sequence encodes CASSLAVSPDTQYFF.

Remarks on this clonotype: The CDR3 does not end in the conserved phenylalanine or tryptophan, so this is likely a read error. The limits of the CDR3 on the DNA are not certain, so only TCRdb's listed CDR3 is given. The gene calls are TRBV9 and TRBJ2-4; TRBD1 is taken as the D call from the table, unchecked against the DNA. A total of 12 residues make up the CDR3, ends included. The germline V gene has CDR1 SGDLS and CDR2 YYNGEE. CDR3 loop: CASSGWWKVNTG.

This clonotype has just one count. This chain connects TRBV5-1 to TRBJ1-5; D gene uncertain. CDR1 and CDR2 (germline): SGHRS, YFSETQ. V lost 1 base, J lost 0 bases, and 11 bases lay in between. CDR3 size: 16 residues. In DNA, the CDR3 is TGCGCCAGCAGCTTGCTAGAGGTGGATAGCAATCAGCCCCAGCATTTT. This sequence encodes CASSLLEVDSNQPQHF.

Notes on this clonotype: The junction shows a germline mismatch at one end, possibly a read error. The chain combines TRBV7-3 with TRBJ2-3, with D possibly being TRBD2 (6 bases). Germline CDR1 and CDR2: SGHTA and FQGTGA. The length of the CDR3 is 14 residues. CDR3 DNA sequence: TGTGCCAGCACATTAGCGGCCAACGCCGTTGCGCACTATTTT. This translates into CASTLAANAVAHYF. Together with reference TRBV7-3 and TRBJ2-3, the CDR3 gives the full variable domain: GAGVSQTPSNKVTEKGKYVELRCDPISGHTALYWYRQSLGQGPEFLIYFQGTGAADDSGLPNDRFFAVRPEGSVSTLKIQRTERGDSAVYLCASTLAANAVAHYFGPGTRLTVL.

The V call is TRBV7-9, the J call TRBJ2-7; D is unresolved. V lost 0 bases to trimming and J lost 3 bases, with 21 bases between them. The V gene's germline CDR1 is SEHNR and CDR2 FQNEAQ (reference sequence). This CDR3 has 18 residues. CDR3 loop: CASSLAGSYRANVYEQYV. The CDR3 nucleotides are TGTGCCAGCAGCTTAGCGGGTAGCTACAGAGCCAACGTCTACGAGCAGTACGTC.

This clonotype was recorded only once. A read error may produce the germline difference seen at one junction end. This sequence joins TRBV7-3 and TRBJ1-2, with a possible D match to TRBD1 (5 bases). The germline CDR1 and CDR2 sequences are SGHTA and FQGTGA. CDR3 length: 14 residues. The CDR3 sequence is CTSSSSGTWGETQF. The CDR3 coding sequence is TGTACCAGCAGTTCTAGCGGGACTTGGGGAGAGACCCAGTTC.

This chain links TRBV7-9 with TRBJ2-3; TRBD1 might be the D (5 bases). The CDR3 covers 15 residues. Germline values: CDR1 SEHNR, CDR2 FQNEAQ (reference sequence). V lost 4 bases to trimming and J lost 15 bases, with 26 bases between them. The CDR3 DNA reads as TGTGCCAGCAGCTCCTCGGAATCAGGGCCGAGCTCCCACTATTTT. The encoded protein is CASSSSESGPSSHYF.

In regard to this clonotype: Germline is not matched at one junction end, which may reflect a read error. The V gene is TRBV9, the J gene TRBJ2-3; D unresolved. Germline CDR1 and CDR2: SGDLS and YYNGEE. This CDR3 has 14 residues. CDR3 sequence reads: CASSPWSSRATDHF. The CDR3 region has the DNA TGTGCCAGCAGCCCCTGGAGCTCTCGGGCTACGGACCATTTT.

V gene TRBV2 combines with J gene TRBJ2-3, with 14 bases lining up with TRBD2. CDR1 is SNHLY, CDR2 FYNNEI, per germline. V lost 11 bases to trimming and J lost 6 bases; unmatched junction nucleotides: 7. The CDR3 is 14 residues long. CDR3 coding DNA: TGTGCCGCCGGACTAGCGGGAGGTCCCGATACGCAGTATTTT. Translated: CAAGLAGGPDTQYF. The variable domain in full, with the rest retrieved from reference TRBV2 and TRBJ2-3, is EPEVTQTPSHQVTQMGQEVILRCVPISNHLYFYWYRQILGQKVEFLVSFYNNEISEKSEIFDDQFSVERPDGSNFTLKIRSTKLEDSAMYFCAAGLAGGPDTQYFGPGTRLTVL.

The genes are TRBV5-4 and TRBJ2-2; D unclear. CDR1 SGHNT and CDR2 YYREEE come from the germline V gene (reference sequence). The germline V and J ends were trimmed by 2 bases and 5 bases, with 4 bases remaining between them. The CDR3 is 12 amino acids. The CDR3 loop is CASSFTTGELFF. CDR3 in DNA: TGTGCCAGCAGCTTTACTACCGGGGAGCTGTTTTTT. The full variable domain, completed using reference TRBV5-4 and TRBJ2-2, is ETGVTQSPTHLIKTRGQQVTLRCSSQSGHNTVSWYQQALGQGPQFIFQYYREEENGRGNFPPRFSGLQFPNYSSELNVNALELDDSALYLCASSFTTGELFFGEGSRLTVL.

The chain has TRBV7-2 and TRBJ2-5; no definite D call. The CDR3 length is 14 residues. Germline V lookup: CDR1 SGHTA, CDR2 FQGNSA. Trimming cost V 5 bases and J 2 bases, with 12 bases left between them. CDR3 coding DNA: TGTGCCAGCAGCAGCCGGGCCCCACAAGAGACCCAGTACTTC. Protein product: CASSSRAPQETQYF.

Note on this clonotype: A junction end diverges from the germline sequence, so it may reflect a read error. This rearrangement joins TRBV5-6 to TRBJ2-5; TRBD2 aligns across 7 bases. The J call is uncertain, as TRBJ2-7 better fits the DNA end. The CDR3 totals 14 residues. The germline V gene has CDR1 SGHDT and CDR2 YYEEEE. The CDR3 nucleotides are TGTGCCACCAGCTGGGAGGGCCTAGCCTACGAGCAGTACTTC. Its protein product is CATSWEGLAYEQYF.

This clonotype came up many times. The chain combines TRBV13 with TRBJ1-2; 10 nucleotides match TRBD1. Germline V gives CDR1 PRHDT, CDR2 FYEKMQ (reference sequence). This CDR3 comprises 18 residues. V dropped 4 bases and J dropped 0; count of bases not matched to a gene: 11. CDR3 loop: CASSSRDRGRRANYGYTF. Written as DNA, the CDR3 is TGTGCCAGCAGCTCACGGGACAGGGGTCGGAGAGCTAACTATGGCTACACCTTC.

The count of this clonotype is one. Possible read error: a much larger clone is one base away. The gene calls are TRBV9 and TRBJ2-7, with 8 nucleotides matching TRBD2. The CDR3 covers 14 residues. Germline V CDR1 and CDR2: SGDLS, YYNGEE. V shed 2 bases and J 3 bases; nucleotides not matched to a gene: 4. CDR3 sequence (DNA): TGTGCCAGCAGCGTGTCGGGACTAGTCTACGAGCAGTACGTC. The encoded protein is CASSVSGLVYEQYV.

In this sample, this clonotype turned up once. The V and J genes are TRBV9 and TRBJ2-3; the D is unclear. The V end lost 7 bases, the J end lost 9 bases, and 24 bases lay between the germline ends. The CDR3 spans 15 residues. Germline V gene lookup returns CDR1 SGDLS and CDR2 YYNGEE. The CDR3 sequence is CASGVGGNIQDTQYF. Written as DNA, the CDR3 is TGTGCCAGCGGAGTAGGTGGAAACATTCAAGACACGCAGTATTTT.

CDR3 nucleotides: TGTGCCAGCAGCTTAGCGGGGCTAATCTATGGCTACACCTTC. It codes for CASSLAGLIYGYTF. The chain uses TRBV7-8 and TRBJ1-2, with D perhaps matching TRBD1 (5 bases). The germline V gene encodes CDR1 SGHVS and CDR2 FQNEAQ. Deletions cut 0 bases from V and 4 bases from J, with 9 bases between. There are 14 residues in the CDR3. The full variable domain, in which reference TRBV7-8 and TRBJ1-2 provide the parts outside the CDR3, is GAGVSQSPRYKVAKRGQDVALRCDPISGHVSLFWYQQALGQGPEFLTYFQNEAQLDKSGLPSDRFFAERPEGSVSTLKIQRTQQEDSAVYLCASSLAGLIYGYTFGSGTRLTVV.

On this clonotype: The junction differs from germline at one of its ends, possibly a read error. The chain uses TRBV9 and TRBJ2-7; 7 bases are a match to TRBD1. The CDR3 spans 15 residues. Germline lookup yields CDR1 SGDLS and CDR2 YYNGEE. In DNA, the CDR3 is TGTGCCAGCAGCGTATATGGGACAGAGGGATCCGAGCAATACTTC. Protein: CASSVYGTEGSEQYF.

Regarding this clonotype: Because the CDR3 is missing its conserved closing phenylalanine or tryptophan, this is likely a read error. The DNA is omitted, as the CDR3 cannot be located on it reliably, and the CDR3 follows TCRdb's listing. The V call is TRBV7-3, the J call TRBJ2-3; TRBD2, the D gene given by the table, was not confirmed from the DNA. Germline lookup yields CDR1 SGHTA and CDR2 FQGTGA. The CDR3 spans 13 residues, counting both ends. CDR3 residues: CASSFAGGEKDDA.

Concerning this clonotype: The CDR3 does not close with the conserved phenylalanine or tryptophan, likely indicating a read error. No DNA is shown, since the ends of the CDR3 on it are uncertain; the CDR3 is the one TCRdb lists. The chain carries TRBV2 and TRBJ1-2; no DNA check was done on the table's D call, TRBD1. In germline, CDR1 is SNHLY, CDR2 FYNNEI. The CDR3 sequence runs 15 residues, both termini included. This CDR3 reads CASSLTEGYTFGSGT.

This clonotype came up once. The germline gene is not matched at one end of the junction; a read error may be the cause. J is TRBJ2-2 and V is TRBV7-4; D unclear. This CDR3 is built from 12 residues. Germline CDR1 reads SGHVT; CDR2 reads SQSDAQ. The CDR3 nucleotides are TGTGCCAGCAGTTTAGTGGCTGCGAAGATGTCTTTT. It specifies CASSLVAAKMSF.

The table lists this clonotype with a few counts. The V and J genes are TRBV9 and TRBJ1-2; tentative D call: TRBD1 (5 bases). V lost 2 bases, J lost 7 bases, and 9 bases lay in between. CDR1 SGDLS and CDR2 YYNGEE come from the germline V gene. The CDR3 has 12 amino acids. In nucleotides, the CDR3 is TGTGCCAGCAGCGTCGGGACTGCTGGCTACACCTTC. It yields the protein CASSVGTAGYTF.

This clonotype was observed a few times. The rearrangement links TRBV29-1 to TRBJ2-3; 15 positions match TRBD2. Germline trimming cut 5 bases from V and 3 bases from J; bases unmatched to any gene: 6. Germline CDR1 and CDR2: SQVTM and ANQGSEA. The CDR3 spans 16 residues. CDR3 amino acids: CSVNGLAGGQTDTQYF. DNA of the CDR3: TGCAGCGTTAACGGACTAGCGGGGGGGCAGACAGATACGCAGTATTTT.

The chain carries TRBV14 and TRBJ2-7; D perhaps matches TRBD2 (5 bases). Germline V gene sequence: CDR1 SGHDN, CDR2 FVKESK. Trimming stripped 2 bases from V and 5 bases from J, with 7 bases between. The CDR3 runs 12 residues. This CDR3 is CASSQMRDEQYF. The CDR3 region has the DNA TGTGCCAGCAGCCAAATGAGGGACGAGCAGTACTTC. The full variable domain, in which reference TRBV14 and TRBJ2-7 provide the parts outside the CDR3, is EAGVTQFPSHSVIEKGQTVTLRCDPISGHDNLYWYRRVMGKEIKFLLHFVKESKQDESGMPNNRFLAERTGGTYSTLKVQPAELEDSGVYFCASSQMRDEQYFGPGTRLTVT.